This T cell receptor (beta chain) was profiled in a study of T cells in localized non-small cell lung cancer. Regarding the study as a whole: Only one tumor region went through sequencing, so heterogeneity may still be there. In adjacent lung appeared a median around 62 of the top 100 tumor clones. Higher T cell density in the blood was associated with longer overall survival, whereas higher adjacent-lung clonality associated with shorter survival.

Sequenced by immunoSEQ multiplex PCR; TCRdb stores in-frame clones only, minus some. This sample carries some 10,000 clones, 85% to 95% of them seen once, and the ten largest clones take roughly 13%. A remark on this clone: Its antigen is undetermined.

The CDR3 consists of 13 residues. Trimming pared 2 bases from V and 1 base from J, leaving 6 bases between. In germline, CDR1 is SGHRS, CDR2 YFSETQ. The chain carries TRBV5-1 and TRBJ1-2; D is uncertain. This sequence originates from a male donor at least 60 years old with stage III lung adenocarcinoma. Sequencing was performed on peripheral blood, taken before any cancer treatment. CDR3 coding DNA: TGCGCCAGCAGCTTCGAGGGTAACTATGGCTACACCTTC. Translation gives CASSFEGNYGYTF. Complete variable domain (other parts from reference TRBV5-1 and TRBJ1-2): KAGVTQTPRYLIKTRGQQVTLSCSPISGHRSVSWYQQTPGQGLQFLFEYFSETQRNKGNFPGRFSGRQFSNSRSEMNVSTLELGDSALYLCASSFEGNYGYTFGSGTRLTVV.